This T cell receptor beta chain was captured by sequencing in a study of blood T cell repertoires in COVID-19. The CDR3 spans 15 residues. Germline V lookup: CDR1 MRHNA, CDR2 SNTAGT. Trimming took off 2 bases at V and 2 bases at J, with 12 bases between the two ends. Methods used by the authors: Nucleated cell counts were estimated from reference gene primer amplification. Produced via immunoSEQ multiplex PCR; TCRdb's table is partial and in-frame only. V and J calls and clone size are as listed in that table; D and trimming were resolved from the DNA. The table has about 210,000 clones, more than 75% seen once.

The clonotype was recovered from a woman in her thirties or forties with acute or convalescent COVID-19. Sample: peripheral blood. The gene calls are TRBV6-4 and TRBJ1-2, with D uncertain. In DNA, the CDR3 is TGTGCCAGCAGTGACCTCGCGGGAGTCAACTATGGCTACACCTTC. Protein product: CASSDLAGVNYGYTF.